This is a list of T cell receptor beta chains from one sample in a study of response to subunit inactivated influenza vaccine. TCRdb analysed the RT-PCR reads with MiXCR anew, one entry per CDR3 protein. The profile shows over 150,000 distinct CDR3 sequences, around 11% of them singletons. This specimen was CD8+ T cells sorted from PBMCs, taken about 24 months after vaccination. These receptors originate from a man between 50 and 69 years old who received an inactivated influenza vaccine. Both conserved end residues are part of each CDR3. Fields, in order: CDR3 protein, CDR3 DNA, J gene, V gene, clone size, D gene. The D gene is left open where the match is weak. Only part of the rows carry a size: once, few, many, or a class if the clone is expanded.

CDR3aa: CASSEGTSGRKAGELFF; CDR3nt: TGTGCCAGCAGCGAGGGGACTAGCGGGAGAAAGGCCGGGGAGCTGTTTTTT; j_gene: TRBJ2-2; v_gene: TRBV9; abundance: few; d_gene: TRBD2
CDR3aa: CAAAPQRTSEQFF; CDR3nt: TGTGCCGCGGCCCCGCAACGGACGAGTGAGCAGTTCTTC; j_gene: TRBJ2-1; v_gene: TRBV28; abundance: many; d_gene: NA
CDR3aa: CASGDTRPYNEQFF; CDR3nt: TGTGCCAGCGGGGACACCCGCCCCTACAATGAGCAGTTCTTC; j_gene: TRBJ2-1; v_gene: TRBV28; abundance: NA; d_gene: NA
CDR3aa: CASSLRQGTYNEQFF; CDR3nt: TGTGCCAGCAGCTTAAGACAGGGGACCTACAATGAGCAGTTCTTC; j_gene: TRBJ2-1; v_gene: TRBV11-3; abundance: NA; d_gene: TRBD1
CDR3aa: CASSYKGQGDYGYTF; CDR3nt: TGTGCCAGCAGTTACAAGGGACAGGGCGACTATGGCTACACCTTC; j_gene: TRBJ1-2; v_gene: TRBV6-5; abundance: few; d_gene: TRBD1
CDR3aa: CASSRYHTDTQYF; CDR3nt: TGTGCCAGCAGTCGATACCACACAGATACGCAGTATTTT; j_gene: TRBJ2-3; v_gene: TRBV12-3/TRBV12-4; abundance: NA; d_gene: NA
CDR3aa: CASSLRGVMNTEAFF; CDR3nt: TGTGCCAGCTCACTTAGGGGTGTCATGAACACTGAAGCTTTCTTT; j_gene: TRBJ1-1; v_gene: TRBV18; abundance: NA; d_gene: NA
CDR3aa: CASSPIYGTGAYEQYF; CDR3nt: TGTGCCAGCAGTCCGATTTACGGGACAGGGGCCTACGAGCAGTACTTC; j_gene: TRBJ2-7; v_gene: TRBV27; abundance: many; d_gene: TRBD1
CDR3aa: CASSHSGRWEYF; CDR3nt: TGTGCCAGCAGCCATTCGGGCCGGTGGGAGTACTTC; j_gene: TRBJ2-7; v_gene: TRBV7-9; abundance: NA; d_gene: NA
CDR3aa: CASSLEAYEQYF; CDR3nt: TGTGCCAGCAGCTTAGAGGCCTACGAGCAGTACTTC; j_gene: TRBJ2-7; v_gene: TRBV7-9; abundance: many; d_gene: NA
CDR3aa: CAISEAGSTDTQYF; CDR3nt: TGTGCCATCAGTGAGGCGGGGAGCACAGATACGCAGTATTTT; j_gene: TRBJ2-3; v_gene: TRBV10-3; abundance: few; d_gene: NA
CDR3aa: CASSFLVADEQFF; CDR3nt: TGTGCCAGCAGTTTCTTAGTGGCGGATGAGCAGTTCTTC; j_gene: TRBJ2-1; v_gene: TRBV27; abundance: few; d_gene: NA
CDR3aa: CASTYGSSYNEQFF; CDR3nt: TGTGCCAGCACGTACGGTAGCTCCTACAATGAGCAGTTCTTC; j_gene: TRBJ2-1; v_gene: TRBV2; abundance: NA; d_gene: NA
CDR3aa: CASSYGLAGDEQYF; CDR3nt: TGTGCCAGCAGTTACGGACTAGCGGGGGACGAGCAGTACTTC; j_gene: TRBJ2-7; v_gene: TRBV6-5; abundance: NA; d_gene: TRBD2
CDR3aa: CASIPWGTGEVDQFF; CDR3nt: TGTGCCAGCATCCCTTGGGGGACAGGGGAGGTAGATCAGTTCTTC; j_gene: TRBJ2-1; v_gene: TRBV2; abundance: few; d_gene: TRBD1
CDR3aa: CASSQSLPYEQYF; CDR3nt: TGCGCCAGCAGCCAATCTCTACCCTACGAGCAGTACTTC; j_gene: TRBJ2-7; v_gene: TRBV4-1; abundance: many; d_gene: NA
CDR3aa: CASSLFPNTEAFF; CDR3nt: TGTGCCAGCAGCTTATTCCCGAACACTGAAGCTTTCTTT; j_gene: TRBJ1-1; v_gene: TRBV7-2; abundance: few; d_gene: NA
CDR3aa: CASSEIAGVLDTQYF; CDR3nt: TGTGCCAGCAGTGAAATAGCGGGAGTCTTAGATACGCAGTATTTT; j_gene: TRBJ2-3; v_gene: TRBV25-1; abundance: many; d_gene: TRBD2
CDR3aa: CASASWAVDTQYF; CDR3nt: TGTGCCAGCGCCTCTTGGGCAGTAGATACGCAGTATTTT; j_gene: TRBJ2-3; v_gene: TRBV27; abundance: NA; d_gene: NA
CDR3aa: CASSPAPDLAKNIQYF; CDR3nt: TGTGCCAGCAGCCCTGCGCCGGATCTAGCCAAAAACATTCAGTACTTC; j_gene: TRBJ2-4; v_gene: TRBV28; abundance: NA; d_gene: NA
CDR3aa: CASRAGDGYGYTF; CDR3nt: TGTGCAAGTCGCGCCGGGGATGGTTATGGCTACACCTTC; j_gene: TRBJ1-2; v_gene: TRBV12-2; abundance: NA; d_gene: NA
CDR3aa: CSARGGSAPEQFF; CDR3nt: TGCAGCGCCCGCGGCGGGAGCGCCCCCGAGCAGTTCTTC; j_gene: TRBJ2-1; v_gene: TRBV29-1; abundance: many; d_gene: TRBD2
CDR3aa: CASSQDQGLVYNEQFF; CDR3nt: TGCGCCAGCAGCCAAGATCAGGGATTGGTATACAATGAGCAGTTCTTC; j_gene: TRBJ2-1; v_gene: TRBV4-3; abundance: NA; d_gene: NA
CDR3aa: CSVWVTSSYNEQFF; CDR3nt: TGCAGCGTTTGGGTTACTAGCTCCTACAATGAGCAGTTCTTC; j_gene: TRBJ2-1; v_gene: TRBV29-1; abundance: many; d_gene: NA
CDR3aa: CASSPRDGNEKLFF; CDR3nt: TGTGCCAGCAGCCCCCGGGATGGTAATGAAAAACTGTTTTTT; j_gene: TRBJ1-4; v_gene: TRBV9; abundance: NA; d_gene: NA
CDR3aa: CASSITGTGSYEQYF; CDR3nt: TGTGCCAGCAGCATCACCGGGACAGGGAGCTACGAGCAGTACTTC; j_gene: TRBJ2-7; v_gene: TRBV5-6; abundance: NA; d_gene: TRBD1
CDR3aa: CASNQGGGELFF; CDR3nt: TGTGCCAGCAACCAGGGCGGCGGGGAGCTGTTTTTT; j_gene: TRBJ2-2; v_gene: TRBV7-9; abundance: few; d_gene: NA
CDR3aa: CASSSGATDTQYF; CDR3nt: TGTGCCAGCAGTTCGGGGGCGACAGATACGCAGTATTTT; j_gene: TRBJ2-3; v_gene: TRBV3-1; abundance: few; d_gene: NA
CDR3aa: CASSQSGLGEQYF; CDR3nt: TGCGCCAGCAGCCAATCTGGGCTGGGGGAGCAGTACTTC; j_gene: TRBJ2-7; v_gene: TRBV4-3; abundance: few; d_gene: NA
CDR3aa: CASRGLAVDTQYF; CDR3nt: TGTGCCAGCAGGGGACTAGCGGTAGATACGCAGTATTTT; j_gene: TRBJ2-3; v_gene: TRBV12-3/TRBV12-4; abundance: many; d_gene: TRBD2
CDR3aa: CASSPGTGGTTDTQYF; CDR3nt: TGCGCCAGCAGCCCCGGGACAGGGGGCACGACAGATACGCAGTATTTT; j_gene: TRBJ2-3; v_gene: TRBV5-1; abundance: few; d_gene: TRBD1
CDR3aa: CASSAWDRRTYEQYF; CDR3nt: TGTGCCAGCAGCGCCTGGGACAGGCGGACCTACGAGCAGTACTTC; j_gene: TRBJ2-7; v_gene: TRBV11-2; abundance: NA; d_gene: TRBD1
CDR3aa: CSVDRDLNNEQFF; CDR3nt: TGCAGCGTTGACCGGGACCTTAACAATGAGCAGTTCTTC; j_gene: TRBJ2-1; v_gene: TRBV29-1; abundance: NA; d_gene: NA
CDR3aa: CASSPIAGGLDEQFF; CDR3nt: TGTGCCAGCAGCCCAATAGCGGGGGGGCTCGATGAGCAGTTCTTC; j_gene: TRBJ2-1; v_gene: TRBV3-1; abundance: NA; d_gene: TRBD2
CDR3aa: CASSQGRETQYF; CDR3nt: TGTGCCAGCAGCCAAGGGCGCGAGACCCAGTACTTC; j_gene: TRBJ2-5; v_gene: TRBV4-2; abundance: many; d_gene: NA
CDR3aa: CASSPGRNYGYTF; CDR3nt: TGCGCCAGCAGCCCAGGACGGAACTATGGCTACACCTTC; j_gene: TRBJ1-2; v_gene: TRBV5-1; abundance: many; d_gene: NA
CDR3aa: CASSRQGYTEAFF; CDR3nt: TGCGCCAGCAGCCGTCAGGGATACACTGAAGCTTTCTTT; j_gene: TRBJ1-1; v_gene: TRBV4-1; abundance: few; d_gene: NA
CDR3aa: CASSLAGTSTDTQYF; CDR3nt: TGTGCCAGCAGCTTGGCGGGGACTAGCACAGATACGCAGTATTTT; j_gene: TRBJ2-3; v_gene: TRBV5-4; abundance: many; d_gene: NA
CDR3aa: CASRDAGGPRTDTQYF; CDR3nt: TGCGCCAGCAGGGACGCCGGAGGACCTCGAACAGATACGCAGTATTTT; j_gene: TRBJ2-3; v_gene: TRBV5-1; abundance: few; d_gene: NA
CDR3aa: CASSSTGLEQYF; CDR3nt: TGTGCCAGCAGTTCGACAGGGCTCGAGCAGTACTTC; j_gene: TRBJ2-7; v_gene: TRBV27; abundance: NA; d_gene: TRBD1
CDR3aa: CASSLVEAFF; CDR3nt: TGTGCCAGCAGCTTAGTTGAAGCTTTCTTT; j_gene: TRBJ1-1; v_gene: TRBV7-9; abundance: NA; d_gene: NA
CDR3aa: CSAMDRDNQYEQYF; CDR3nt: TGCAGCGCGATGGACAGGGACAATCAGTACGAGCAGTACTTC; j_gene: TRBJ2-7; v_gene: TRBV29-1; abundance: NA; d_gene: TRBD1